This T cell receptor beta chain emerged from a study of human T cells and chemical hapten exposure. Study conclusions and caveats: Donors had alopecia, so their immune response may differ from healthy people's.

Using its own MiXCR run on the RACE reads, TCRdb lists one record per CDR3 protein. This sample has some 250,000 distinct CDR3 sequences, with 7.5% to 9% found just once. The CDR3 is made up of 14 amino acids. Trimming took 3 bases from V and 4 from J, leaving 11 bases between them. Germline V CDR1 and CDR2: SGHAT, FQNNGV. Time point indicated: pre-sensitization, week 0. Treatment defined: therapeutic diphenylcyclopropenone sensitization with weekly scalp DPC. The donor pool consisted of alopecia patients aged 18 to 70 years, considered suitable for DPC. About this clonotype itself: Its antigen remains unknown.

This chain joins TRBV11-2 and TRBJ2-3; the D call may be TRBD1 or TRBD2 (5 bases each). The sequence derives from a man between 18 and 29 years old with alopecia areata. Some clones in this sample may be carry-over from other donors' samples. This material consisted of whole blood, taken in connection with sensitization to the hapten diphenylcyclopropenone (DPC). The CDR3 region has the DNA TGTGCCAGCAGCTTCGGGACCCCATCAGATACGCAGTATTTT. This translates into CASSFGTPSDTQYF.